The entry below describes one TCR beta chain. This CDR3 is also generated by other DNA sequences in the sample. Data came from immunoSEQ multiplex PCR; TCRdb stores just in-frame clones and leaves some out. The sample comprises some 1.5 million clones, 95% to 99% of which are singletons, and approximately 0.44% rests with the top ten. This sample stems from a study of shared clonotypes between healthy human individuals. V shed 4 bases and J shed 1 base, with 5 bases lying between them. Looked up from germline, CDR1 is LNHDA and CDR2 is SQIVND (reference sequence). This CDR3 spans 12 amino acids. The sequence came from a young man in good health. Sequenced input: naive CD4+ T cells sorted from blood. Stated subset: CD45RA+ positively selected. The chain employs TRBV19 and TRBJ2-7, with D uncertain. CDR3 DNA: TGTGCCAGTAGTACTAGTTCCTACGAGCAGTACTTC. Translated: CASSTSSYEQYF.